This T cell receptor (beta chain) was identified during a study of blood T cells in healthy people across ages. On this clonotype itself: A junction end diverges from the germline sequence, so it may reflect a read error.

The sample, approximately 10 milliliters of peripheral blood, was drawn from each donor. Per-sample yields of isolated PBMCs were at least 6 million. The authors ran a second PCR of about 6 to 11 cycles using a sample-barcoded 5' primer and a J-beta primer mix. One entry per CDR3 protein results from TCRdb running MiXCR on the 5' RACE reads. The repertoire holds about 930,000 distinct CDR3 sequences, with about 29% as singletons. Looked up from germline, CDR1 is SGHAT and CDR2 is FQDESV (reference sequence). The CDR3 spans 17 residues. The same sample was also used in a study of T cells of mothers and their children. Per that paper: Sample barcodes and 2-4 random nucleotides came from the second PCR's M1S primer.

The TCR sequence derives from a woman between 40 and 55 years old in good health. Sample: blood. The rearrangement links TRBV11-1 to TRBJ2-6, with 7 bases aligning to TRBD2. CDR3 amino acids: CASSAGDGSSGANVPTF. For the CDR3, the DNA is TGTGCCAGCAGCGCGGGGGACGGGAGTTCTGGGGCCAACGTCCCGACTTTC.